One sample yielded the 6 T cell receptor beta chains listed below, sequenced in a study of blood T cell repertoires in COVID-19. TCRdb's copy holds only in-frame clones and misses some; the assay was immunoSEQ multiplex PCR. Of about 210,000 clones listed, 87% are singletons. The sample taken for sequencing was PBMCs or T cells enriched from blood (not recorded which). The source of these receptors is a man aged 25-40 years in a cohort exposed to, infected with or recovered from COVID-19 (not recorded which).

The CDR3 is CASSDRASQNTEAFF. The CDR3 DNA sequence: TGTGCCAGCTCGGACAGGGCCTCTCAGAACACTGAAGCTTTCTTT. The chain recombines TRBV18 with TRBJ1-1; 8 nucleotides match TRBD1. From germline, CDR1 is KGHSH and CDR2 LQKENI. This CDR3 contains 15 residues. Trimming took 6 bases from V and 1 from J; bases not matched to a gene: 7.

This clone was recorded a few times. The chain couples TRBV5-6 to TRBJ1-6, with 7 bases identical to TRBD1. The CDR3 is 14 residues long. Germline V gives CDR1 SGHDT, CDR2 YYEEEE. Trimming at V came to 4 bases and at J to 9 bases, leaving 7 bases not matched to a gene. The CDR3 loop reads CASSQTGSGSPLHF. CDR3 sequence (DNA): TGTGCCAGCAGCCAGACAGGGTCGGGTTCACCCCTCCACTTT.

This chain joins TRBV7-9 and TRBJ1-1; D unclear. The CDR3 is 14 residues long. The germline V gene has CDR1 SEHNR and CDR2 FQNEAQ (reference sequence). Trimming removed 5 bases at V and 1 base at J, with 11 bases between. CDR3 in amino acids: CASSRSGKNTEAFF. The CDR3 coding sequence is TGTGCCAGCAGCCGCAGTGGTAAGAACACTGAAGCTTTCTTT. Variable domain in full (rest from reference TRBV7-9 and TRBJ1-1): DTGVSQNPRHKITKRGQNVTFRCDPISEHNRLYWYRQTLGQGPEFLTYFQNEAQLEKSRLLSDRFSAERPKGSFSTLEIQRTEQGDSAMYLCASSRSGKNTEAFFGQGTRLTVV.

The chain carries TRBV5-1 and TRBJ1-1, with D uncertain. Looked up from germline, CDR1 is SGHRS and CDR2 is YFSETQ. The CDR3 totals 16 residues. V was shortened by 0 bases and J by 1 base, with 13 bases between the two germline ends. The CDR3 region has the DNA TGCGCCAGCAGCTTGGTCCCTCGGAGCGGGAACACTGAAGCTTTCTTT. Its protein product is CASSLVPRSGNTEAFF.

The V and J genes are TRBV5-4 and TRBJ2-2; 7 bases fit TRBD1. Trimming removed 4 bases from V and 2 bases from J; junction bases left unmatched: 8. The CDR3 has 16 residues. The germline V gene has CDR1 SGHNT and CDR2 YYREEE (reference sequence). The CDR3 coding sequence is TGTGCCAGCAGCAAACAGGGACAGCTTAACACCGGGGAGCTGTTTTTT. It is translated as CASSKQGQLNTGELFF. The full variable domain, with the rest looked up from reference TRBV5-4 and TRBJ2-2, is ETGVTQSPTHLIKTRGQQVTLRCSSQSGHNTVSWYQQALGQGPQFIFQYYREEENGRGNFPPRFSGLQFPNYSSELNVNALELDDSALYLCASSKQGQLNTGELFFGEGSRLTVL.

Many counts were recorded for this clone. The V and J genes are TRBV9 and TRBJ2-1; D possibly corresponds to TRBD2 (6 bases). Trimming took 3 bases from V and 7 from J, leaving 20 bases between them. CDR3 length: 16 amino acids. Germline V CDR1 and CDR2: SGDLS, YYNGEE. CDR3 bases: TGTGCCAGCAGCGCGTACCGGGGCGGGAACGGGAATGAGCAGTTCTTC. It translates to CASSAYRGGNGNEQFF.